These 18 T cell receptor beta chains share one sample of origin, sequenced in a study of T cell changes during pregnancy in multiple sclerosis. Produced via immunoSEQ multiplex PCR; TCRdb's table is partial and in-frame only. Among about 55,000 clones, approximately 94% were seen once, and the ten largest hold less than 4.5%. The sequencing here drew on CD8+ T cells from peripheral blood mononuclear cells, taken in the third trimester of pregnancy. The receptors were sampled from a female donor with multiple sclerosis, enrolled in a pregnancy study.

The chain uses TRBV4-1 and TRBJ1-1; 7 positions agree with TRBD1. V gave up 1 base and J gave up 5 bases; unmatched junction bases: 1. CDR3 length: 13 amino acids. Germline V gene sequence: CDR1 MGHRA, CDR2 YSYEKL. The CDR3 protein is CASSQARGTEAFF. Written as DNA, the CDR3 is TGCGCCAGCAGCCAAGCCAGGGGGACTGAAGCTTTCTTT.

The chain employs TRBV10-3 and TRBJ1-1; 10 nucleotides agree with TRBD1. CDR1 is ENHRY and CDR2 is SYGVKD in the germline V gene. This CDR3 has 16 amino acids. V gave up 1 base and J gave up 4 bases; unmatched junction bases: 6. The CDR3 DNA reads TGTGCCATCAGTGAGTTGGACAGGGGGGCGACCACTGAAGCTTTCTTT. Its protein product is CAISELDRGATTEAFF.

This chain links TRBV6-1 with TRBJ2-5; 7 nucleotides align to TRBD2. The CDR3 has 15 residues. CDR1 is MNHNS and CDR2 is SASEGT in the germline V gene. V gave up 4 bases and J gave up 5 bases; unmatched junction bases: 10. DNA of the CDR3: TGTGCCAGCAGTGCGGGCGGGAGTGCCCAGGAGACCCAGTACTTC. This gives the protein CASSAGGSAQETQYF.

This clone ranks as medium-sized (0.01 to 0.1%). The rearrangement links TRBV10-3 to TRBJ2-7; TRBD2 agrees at 14 bases. Trimming removed 2 bases from V and 5 bases from J; junction bases left unmatched: 2. The germline gives CDR1 ENHRY, CDR2 SYGVKD. The CDR3 spans 15 residues. CDR3 in DNA: TGTGCCATCAGTGAGATGACTAGCGGGAGGGACGAGCAGTACTTC. This gives the protein CAISEMTSGRDEQYF.

The CDR3 DNA sequence: TGTGCCAGCAGCCCCGGGGCGGGATCAAGGTATGAAGCCTACGAGCAGTACTTC. Translation: CASSPGAGSRYEAYEQYF. This chain joins TRBV7-9 and TRBJ2-7; D perhaps matches TRBD2 (6 bases). Germline V CDR1 and CDR2: SEHNR, FQNEAQ (reference sequence). The V end lost 5 bases, the J end lost 2 bases, and 25 bases lay between the germline ends. The length of the CDR3 is 18 residues.

The chain joins TRBV6-5 to TRBJ2-7; 7 bases agree with TRBD2. Germline V gene lookup returns CDR1 MNHEY and CDR2 SVGAGI. CDR3 size: 14 residues. V was pared by 0 bases and J by 2 bases, with 1 base of the junction left unmatched. The CDR3 here is CASSYSGLPYEQYF. The DNA of the CDR3 is TGTGCCAGCAGTTACTCGGGACTACCCTACGAGCAGTACTTC.

The V gene is TRBV6-1, the J gene TRBJ2-7; TRBD1 matches 10 bases. J gave up 7 bases and V 4 bases, and 13 bases lay outside the gene matches. CDR1 and CDR2 from the germline V gene are MNHNS and SASEGT. CDR3 length equals 16 residues. The CDR3 bases are TGTGCCAGCAGTGGGACGCCCGGGACAGGGGAAGGGGAGCAGTACTTC. Its translation is CASSGTPGTGEGEQYF.

This chain connects TRBV27 to TRBJ1-5; TRBD1 matches at 9 bases. V dropped 2 bases and J dropped 1; count of bases not matched to a gene: 6. CDR1 is MNHEY, CDR2 SMNVEV, per germline (reference sequence). CDR3 size: 17 residues. CDR3 coding DNA: TGTGCCAGCAGTTTAGGTCCCGGGACAGGGAGCAATCAGCCCCAGCATTTT. It encodes CASSLGPGTGSNQPQHF.

V usage is TRBV19 and J usage is TRBJ1-1; D is unclear. CDR3 length: 12 amino acids. The germline V gene has CDR1 LNHDA and CDR2 SQIVND (reference sequence). V dropped 1 base and J dropped 5 bases, with 5 bases sitting between them. The CDR3 sequence is CASSIGQTEAFF. In nucleotides, the CDR3 is TGTGCCAGTAGTATAGGCCAGACTGAAGCTTTCTTT.

The CDR3 sequence is CASSQRVINSYEQYF. The CDR3 DNA follows: TGTGCCAGCAGCCAACGGGTTATCAACTCCTACGAGCAGTACTTC. The gene calls are TRBV4-2 and TRBJ2-7; D unresolved. This CDR3 contains 15 residues. CDR1 and CDR2 (germline): LGHNA, YNFKEQ. V was cut by 2 bases and J by 0 bases, with 11 bases left in between.

V and J are TRBV9 and TRBJ1-2; D is possibly TRBD1 (5 bases). CDR1 and CDR2 from the germline V gene are SGDLS and YYNGEE. This CDR3 region has 13 residues. The germline V and J ends were trimmed by 1 base and 4 bases, with 8 bases remaining between them. The DNA of the CDR3 is TGTGCCAGCAGCGTAATGGGGGGCTATGGCTACACCTTC. As protein: CASSVMGGYGYTF. Drawing the rest from reference TRBV9 and TRBJ1-2, the complete variable domain is DSGVTQTPKHLITATGQRVTLRCSPRSGDLSVYWYQQSLDQGLQFLIQYYNGEERAKGNILERFSAQQFPDLHSELNLSSLELGDSALYFCASSVMGGYGYTFGSGTRLTVV.

V usage is TRBV29-1 and J usage is TRBJ1-1; the D gene is possibly TRBD1 (6 bases). Germline lookup yields CDR1 SQVTM and CDR2 ANQGSEA. The CDR3 is made up of 14 amino acids. Between the trimmed V and J ends, which lost 3 bases and 3 bases, there was a span of 14 bases. The CDR3 protein is CSVEGGPGDTEAFF. The DNA for the CDR3 is TGCAGCGTTGAGGGGGGGCCCGGGGACACTGAAGCTTTCTTT.

This clone was found a few times. This chain links TRBV13 with TRBJ2-5; 7 positions agree with TRBD1. J lost 4 bases, V lost 5 bases, and 7 bases had no gene match. This CDR3 has 14 residues. The germline gives CDR1 PRHDT, CDR2 FYEKMQ (reference sequence). The CDR3 spells CASSPSTGPETQYF. The CDR3 coding sequence is TGTGCCAGCAGCCCATCGACAGGGCCAGAGACCCAGTACTTC.

Concerning this clone itself: A much larger clone lies one base from this, so it may be a read error. Other DNA variants within this sample encode the same CDR3. The genes are TRBV5-1 and TRBJ2-1; TRBD2 aligns across 12 bases. This CDR3 has 15 amino acids. Germline V gene data show CDR1 as SGHRS and CDR2 as YFSETQ. J gave up 4 bases and V 4 bases, and 3 bases lay outside the gene matches. The DNA for the CDR3 is TGCGCCAGCAGCGCCGGGACTAGCGGGTACAATGAGCAGTTCTTC. Amino acids: CASSAGTSGYNEQFF.

The chain links TRBV5-1 to TRBJ1-4; 10 bases map to TRBD1. This CDR3 comprises 15 residues. Per the germline V gene, CDR1 is SGHRS and CDR2 is YFSETQ. The junction had 5 bases not matched to a gene; V was cut back by 3 bases and J by 6 bases. In DNA form, the CDR3 reads TGCGCCAGCAGCTGGGCCGGGACAGGGGATGAAAAACTGTTTTTT. Residues: CASSWAGTGDEKLFF.

This chain links TRBV11-2 with TRBJ2-1, with D perhaps matching TRBD2 (5 bases). The germline V and J ends were trimmed by 6 bases and 4 bases, with 13 bases remaining between them. CDR1 is SGHAT, CDR2 FQNNGV, per germline. This CDR3 comprises 14 residues. The chain's CDR3 is CASSPQRPYNEQFF. CDR3 in DNA: TGTGCCAGCAGTCCCCAGCGGCCATACAATGAGCAGTTCTTC.

This chain links TRBV7-9 with TRBJ1-1; D remains unclear. Germline loops: CDR1 SEHNR, CDR2 FQNEAQ (reference sequence). The CDR3 runs 12 residues. Trimming pared 6 bases from V and 3 bases from J, leaving 8 bases between. The CDR3 here is CASSIIDTEAFF. The CDR3 region has the DNA TGTGCCAGCAGTATCATAGACACTGAAGCTTTCTTT.

This chain joins TRBV28 and TRBJ1-5, with TRBD1 identical over 9 bases. The germline gives CDR1 MDHEN, CDR2 SYDVKM. Trimming cost V 4 bases and J 3 bases; bases outside gene matches: 1. This CDR3 has 14 amino acids. CDR3 sequence: CASSWTGVNQPQHF. Here the CDR3 DNA reads TGTGCCAGCAGTTGGACAGGGGTCAATCAGCCCCAGCATTTT.